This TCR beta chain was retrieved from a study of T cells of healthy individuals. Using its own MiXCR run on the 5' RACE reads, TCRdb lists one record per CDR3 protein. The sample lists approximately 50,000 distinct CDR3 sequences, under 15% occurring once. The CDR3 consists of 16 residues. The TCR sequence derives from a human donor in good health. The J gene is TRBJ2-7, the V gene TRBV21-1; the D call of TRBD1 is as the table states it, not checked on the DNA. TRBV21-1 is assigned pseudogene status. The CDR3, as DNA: TGTGCCAGCAGCAAAGAAGGCGGACAGGGGTTCTACGAGCAGTACTTC. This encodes CASSKEGGQGFYEQYF.